This T cell receptor beta chain was documented in a study of early T cells in non-severe SARS-CoV-2 infection (TCRdb year 2021). Describing the broader study: Because TCR sequencing was done on bulk RNA from unsorted whole blood, the alpha and beta chains could not be paired. General study outcomes and caveats: VDJdb matching was skewed toward anti-spike CD8 responses and likely underestimated virus-specific expansions, missing private and CD4 specificities.

Set within a cohort of healthcare workers in London, UK, this nested case-control study involved weekly PCR testing of nasopharyngeal swabs along with blood sampling. Healthcare workers were recruited between 23 and 31 March 2020, during the week of the UK lockdown, and were followed weekly for up to about 15 weeks. This clonotype has ten or more counts. Its antigen is currently not known. There are no base qualities to consult, and no much larger clone falls within one base. To prepare the library, 5' RACE was applied. Sequencing was performed on a NextSeq 500. In the TCR library protocol, unique molecular identifiers were attached to individual cDNA molecules to correct for PCR bias and sequencing error. Both TCR alpha and beta chains were sequenced, and tight co-correlation was observed between alpha and beta sequence abundances in each sample. In the paper's pipeline: Decombinator V4 was used to annotate the V gene, J gene and CDR3 of the TCR sequences. Expanded TCRs were defined as changing significantly between any two time points under a Poisson model with p below 0.0001. Abundances of TCRs were expressed as counts per million after normalisation to the total number of TCRs sequenced in each sample. VDJdb, accessed 1 November 2021, was searched for CMV, EBV and SARS-CoV-2 annotated TCRs, excluding TCRs annotated for multiple antigens. In TCRdb, the public reads were trimmed at Q25 with fastp and aligned with MiXCR, with productive beta chains retained. Each entry merges the rows of one CDR3 protein and shows their most common DNA and genes. These V and J calls originate from TCRdb's pipeline instead of the authors' own analysis. The sample contains tens of thousands of distinct CDR3 sequences, roughly 10% of them found a single time. The leading ten clones occupy 8% of the sample.

Specimen: whole blood, collected at baseline. The origin of this receptor is an adult who was a healthcare worker with PCR-confirmed SARS-CoV-2 infection or an uninfected control (not recorded which).

The CDR3 loop reads CASSFHLGLAGGQETQYF. The DNA is TGCGCCAGCAGCTTCCACCTGGGACTAGCGGGAGGACAAGAGACCCAGTACTTC. The chain is assembled from TRBV5-1 and TRBJ2-5; 15 nucleotides in the junction match TRBD2. The germline V gene provides CDR1 SGHRS and CDR2 YFSETQ. Compared with germline, V lacks 2 bases and J lacks 2 bases; bases without a gene match: 7. The CDR3 spans 18 residues, from the cysteine through the phenylalanine. The retained sequence is limited to the CDR3, 54 bases, with the frame set at the first base. Full variable domain (CDR3 extended with the reference TRBV5-1 and TRBJ2-5 proteins): KAGVTQTPRYLIKTRGQQVTLSCSPISGHRSVSWYQQTPGQGLQFLFEYFSETQRNKGNFPGRFSGRQFSNSRSEMNVSTLELGDSALYLCASSFHLGLAGGQETQYFGPGTRLLVL.